This is a list of T cell receptor beta chains from one sample in a study of blood T cells in healthy people across ages. Via MiXCR, TCRdb re-called the 5' RACE reads, giving one row per CDR3 protein. The sample records roughly 930,000 distinct CDR3 sequences, approximately 49% being singletons. Sequencing was performed on blood. These receptors were obtained from a man under 40 in good health. CDR3s include the opening cysteine and the closing phenylalanine or tryptophan. Each record gives: clone size, CDR3 length, D gene, J gene, V gene, CDR3 protein, CDR3 DNA. A D gene is named only where the DNA matches it firmly. The listing skips clone size in some rows; elsewhere it reads once, few, many or a size class.

abundance: once
len: 15
d_gene: TRBD2
j_gene: TRBJ2-7
v_gene: TRBV28
CDR3aa: CASSWRGGFSYEQYF
CDR3nt: TGTGCCAGCAGTTGGCGGGGGGGCTTCTCCTACGAGCAGTACTTC

abundance: NA
len: 14
d_gene: TRBD2
j_gene: TRBJ2-1
v_gene: TRBV9
CDR3aa: CASSVRAGGYEQFF
CDR3nt: TGTGCCAGCAGCGTTCGAGCGGGGGGCTATGAGCAGTTCTTC

abundance: NA
len: 15
d_gene: TRBD1
j_gene: TRBJ2-7
v_gene: TRBV18
CDR3aa: CASSPPTGESYEQYF
CDR3nt: TGTGCCAGCTCACCACCGACAGGGGAGAGCTACGAGCAGTACTTC

abundance: NA
len: 14
d_gene: TRBD1
j_gene: TRBJ2-7
v_gene: TRBV11-3
CDR3aa: CASSMRTGVLEQYF
CDR3nt: TGTGCCAGCAGCATGCGAACAGGGGTTTTAGAGCAGTACTTC

abundance: NA
len: 15
d_gene: NA
j_gene: TRBJ1-6
v_gene: TRBV5-4
CDR3aa: CASSLDGPTNSPLHF
CDR3nt: TGTGCCAGCAGCTTGGATGGCCCCACTAATTCACCCCTCCACTTT

abundance: few
len: 15
d_gene: NA
j_gene: TRBJ1-5
v_gene: TRBV4-2
CDR3aa: CASSQDSGYLSPQHF
CDR3nt: TGTGCCAGCAGCCAAGATTCTGGGTACTTGTCGCCCCAGCATTTT

abundance: few
len: 12
d_gene: NA
j_gene: TRBJ1-2
v_gene: TRBV12-3/TRBV12-4
CDR3aa: CASRGEVPGYTF
CDR3nt: TGTGCCAGCAGGGGGGAAGTTCCTGGCTACACCTTC

abundance: NA
len: 14
d_gene: NA
j_gene: TRBJ2-5
v_gene: TRBV10-3
CDR3aa: CAISESSKFETQYF
CDR3nt: TGTGCCATCAGTGAGTCCTCGAAATTCGAGACCCAGTACTTC

abundance: NA
len: 14
d_gene: NA
j_gene: TRBJ2-5
v_gene: TRBV28
CDR3aa: CATRGSGPQETQYF
CDR3nt: TGTGCCACCAGGGGTAGCGGGCCCCAAGAGACCCAGTACTTC

abundance: few
len: 13
d_gene: NA
j_gene: TRBJ2-3
v_gene: TRBV12-3/TRBV12-4
CDR3aa: CASSVGDRHTQYF
CDR3nt: TGTGCCAGCAGTGTAGGAGACAGGCATACGCAGTATTTT

abundance: NA
len: 14
d_gene: NA
j_gene: TRBJ2-1
v_gene: TRBV20-1
CDR3aa: CSATSLGGPHEQFF
CDR3nt: TGCAGTGCTACCTCTTTGGGGGGGCCTCATGAGCAGTTCTTC

abundance: few
len: 15
d_gene: NA
j_gene: TRBJ2-1
v_gene: TRBV4-1
CDR3aa: CASSQEARAYNEQFF
CDR3nt: TGCGCCAGCAGCCAAGAAGCTAGGGCCTACAATGAGCAGTTCTTC

abundance: few
len: 13
d_gene: NA
j_gene: TRBJ2-7
v_gene: TRBV27
CDR3aa: CASSLFPSYEQYF
CDR3nt: TGTGCCAGCAGTTTATTCCCCTCCTACGAGCAGTACTTC

abundance: NA
len: 17
d_gene: NA
j_gene: TRBJ2-1
v_gene: TRBV7-2
CDR3aa: CASSLLFGDSPYNEQFF
CDR3nt: TGTGCCAGCAGCTTACTATTCGGCGATAGCCCTTACAATGAGCAGTTCTTC

abundance: NA
len: 16
d_gene: TRBD1
j_gene: TRBJ2-7
v_gene: TRBV10-3
CDR3aa: CAISESVGQGSNEQYF
CDR3nt: TGTGCCATCAGTGAGTCTGTAGGACAGGGGTCGAATGAGCAGTACTTC

abundance: few
len: 11
d_gene: NA
j_gene: TRBJ2-7
v_gene: TRBV20-1
CDR3aa: CSARQIGAQYF
CDR3nt: TGCAGTGCTAGACAAATTGGAGCCCAGTACTTC

abundance: NA
len: 14
d_gene: TRBD1
j_gene: TRBJ1-1
v_gene: TRBV28
CDR3aa: CARRCGTGGTEAFF
CDR3nt: TGTGCCAGACGATGCGGGACAGGCGGCACTGAAGCTTTCTTT

abundance: NA
len: 12
d_gene: TRBD1
j_gene: TRBJ2-7
v_gene: TRBV11-2
CDR3aa: CASSLENRGRYF
CDR3nt: TGTGCCAGCAGCTTAGAGAATAGGGGGCGGTACTTC

abundance: once
len: 14
d_gene: NA
j_gene: TRBJ2-3
v_gene: TRBV12-3/TRBV12-4
CDR3aa: CASKTGAYTDTQYF
CDR3nt: TGTGCCAGCAAGACGGGGGCCTACACAGATACGCAGTATTTT

abundance: few
len: 16
d_gene: NA
j_gene: TRBJ2-3
v_gene: TRBV9
CDR3aa: CASSVNMRGSRDTQYF
CDR3nt: TGTGCCAGCAGCGTAAATATGCGGGGAAGTCGAGATACGCAGTATTTT

abundance: few
len: 16
d_gene: NA
j_gene: TRBJ2-1
v_gene: TRBV29-1
CDR3aa: CSVEDLGLMTYNEQFF
CDR3nt: TGCAGCGTTGAAGATCTCGGACTCATGACCTACAATGAGCAGTTCTTC

abundance: few
len: 13
d_gene: NA
j_gene: TRBJ2-5
v_gene: TRBV4-1
CDR3aa: CASRNRAQETQYF
CDR3nt: TGCGCCAGCAGGAACCGGGCGCAAGAGACCCAGTACTTC

abundance: NA
len: 16
d_gene: NA
j_gene: TRBJ2-1
v_gene: TRBV28
CDR3aa: CASSGEVGSVTLKQFF
CDR3nt: TGTGCCAGCAGTGGGGAAGTGGGGTCGGTTACCCTAAAGCAGTTCTTC

abundance: few
len: 20
d_gene: NA
j_gene: TRBJ2-7
v_gene: TRBV6-2/TRBV6-3
CDR3aa: CASSYGPLIDYLIPHYEQYF
CDR3nt: TGTGCCAGCAGTTACGGACCGCTTATTGATTATCTCATTCCCCACTACGAGCAGTACTTC

abundance: few
len: 14
d_gene: TRBD1
j_gene: TRBJ1-2
v_gene: TRBV12-3/TRBV12-4
CDR3aa: CASRPGTVDRGYTF
CDR3nt: TGTGCCAGCAGACCCGGGACCGTGGACAGGGGCTACACCTTC

abundance: few
len: 13
d_gene: NA
j_gene: TRBJ1-4
v_gene: TRBV30
CDR3aa: CAWRVGWNEKLFF
CDR3nt: TGTGCCTGGAGGGTAGGGTGGAATGAAAAACTGTTTTTT

abundance: NA
len: 15
d_gene: TRBD1
j_gene: TRBJ1-1
v_gene: TRBV6-1
CDR3aa: CASSERTGLNTEAFF
CDR3nt: TGTGCCAGCAGTGAACGGACAGGCCTGAACACTGAAGCTTTCTTT

abundance: NA
len: 14
d_gene: NA
j_gene: TRBJ1-5
v_gene: TRBV29-1
CDR3aa: CSVGTHESNQPQHF
CDR3nt: TGCAGCGTTGGGACCCACGAAAGCAATCAGCCCCAGCATTTT

abundance: NA
len: 15
d_gene: NA
j_gene: TRBJ2-7
v_gene: TRBV15
CDR3aa: CATSRDLGHTYEQYF
CDR3nt: TGTGCCACCAGCAGAGATCTAGGACATACCTACGAGCAGTACTTC

abundance: NA
len: 15
d_gene: TRBD2
j_gene: TRBJ2-7
v_gene: TRBV24-1
CDR3aa: CATGLAGYDYNEQYF
CDR3nt: TGTGCCACGGGACTAGCCGGATATGACTACAATGAGCAGTACTTC

abundance: NA
len: 15
d_gene: NA
j_gene: TRBJ1-3
v_gene: TRBV9
CDR3aa: CASSQNGGLGNTIYF
CDR3nt: TGTGCCAGCAGCCAGAATGGGGGTTTGGGAAACACCATATATTTT

abundance: NA
len: 14
d_gene: NA
j_gene: TRBJ2-7
v_gene: TRBV29-1
CDR3aa: CSVVGLGGTYEQYF
CDR3nt: TGCAGCGTTGTCGGACTGGGGGGCACTTACGAGCAGTACTTC

abundance: NA
len: 11
d_gene: NA
j_gene: TRBJ2-1
v_gene: TRBV18
CDR3aa: CASPTGTDQFF
CDR3nt: TGTGCCAGCCCTACCGGGACTGACCAGTTCTTC

abundance: few
len: 14
d_gene: NA
j_gene: TRBJ1-5
v_gene: TRBV25-1
CDR3aa: CASSESIGSQPQHF
CDR3nt: TGTGCCAGCAGTGAATCGATCGGGAGTCAGCCCCAGCATTTT

abundance: NA
len: 13
d_gene: TRBD1
j_gene: TRBJ2-1
v_gene: TRBV28
CDR3aa: CASSSTTGAEQFF
CDR3nt: TGTGCCAGCAGTAGCACAACAGGGGCCGAGCAGTTCTTC

abundance: NA
len: 14
d_gene: NA
j_gene: TRBJ1-2
v_gene: TRBV19
CDR3aa: CATMNPGTNYGYTF
CDR3nt: TGTGCCACCATGAATCCGGGGACTAACTATGGCTACACCTTC

abundance: NA
len: 15
d_gene: TRBD2
j_gene: TRBJ2-1
v_gene: TRBV28
CDR3aa: CASTAQGLAGAEQFF
CDR3nt: TGTGCCAGCACCGCCCAGGGGCTAGCGGGAGCCGAGCAGTTCTTC

abundance: few
len: 13
d_gene: TRBD2
j_gene: TRBJ2-3
v_gene: TRBV20-1
CDR3aa: CSARTSGADTQYF
CDR3nt: TGCAGTGCTAGAACTAGCGGGGCGGATACGCAGTATTTT

abundance: few
len: 18
d_gene: TRBD2
j_gene: TRBJ2-3
v_gene: TRBV24-1
CDR3aa: CATSERGTSGDLRDTQYF
CDR3nt: TGTGCCACCAGTGAGCGTGGGACTAGCGGGGACCTTAGGGATACGCAGTATTTT

abundance: NA
len: 17
d_gene: NA
j_gene: TRBJ2-6
v_gene: TRBV6-6
CDR3aa: CASSYSAGFSGANVLTF
CDR3nt: TGTGCCAGCAGTTACTCGGCAGGCTTCTCTGGGGCCAACGTCCTGACTTTC

abundance: few
len: 18
d_gene: NA
j_gene: TRBJ2-5
v_gene: TRBV9
CDR3aa: CASSAPHGQGINGETQYF
CDR3nt: TGTGCCAGCAGCGCCCCTCACGGGCAGGGGATTAATGGAGAGACCCAGTACTTC

abundance: NA
len: 17
d_gene: TRBD1
j_gene: TRBJ2-5
v_gene: TRBV27
CDR3aa: CASSLLPGLTGTETQYF
CDR3nt: TGTGCCAGCAGTCTACTACCGGGCTTGACAGGGACGGAGACCCAGTACTTC

abundance: once
len: 18
d_gene: NA
j_gene: TRBJ2-3
v_gene: TRBV24-1
CDR3aa: CATSDWGTGTSSTDTQYF
CDR3nt: TGTGCCACCAGTGATTGGGGGACCGGGACATCTAGCACAGATACGCAGTATTTT

abundance: NA
len: 15
d_gene: TRBD1
j_gene: TRBJ1-5
v_gene: TRBV20-1
CDR3aa: CSARRRTGSNQPQHF
CDR3nt: TGCAGTGCTAGACGAAGGACAGGGTCCAATCAGCCCCAGCATTTT

abundance: few
len: 14
d_gene: NA
j_gene: TRBJ1-4
v_gene: TRBV27
CDR3aa: CASSWGGGGEKLFF
CDR3nt: TGTGCCAGCAGTTGGGGAGGAGGAGGTGAAAAACTGTTTTTT

abundance: NA
len: 14
d_gene: NA
j_gene: TRBJ2-1
v_gene: TRBV9
CDR3aa: CASSVSDSYNEQFF
CDR3nt: TGTGCCAGCAGCGTATCGGACTCCTACAATGAGCAGTTCTTC

abundance: few
len: 15
d_gene: TRBD1
j_gene: TRBJ2-5
v_gene: TRBV5-1
CDR3aa: CASSLRRTGEETQYF
CDR3nt: TGCGCCAGCAGTTTGCGACGGACAGGGGAAGAGACCCAGTACTTC

abundance: NA
len: 14
d_gene: NA
j_gene: TRBJ1-6
v_gene: TRBV6-1
CDR3aa: CASSGKGTFSPLHF
CDR3nt: TGTGCCAGCAGTGGTAAAGGGACCTTCTCCCCCCTCCACTTT